One and the same sample provided the 25 T cell receptor beta chains below, sequenced in a study of blood T cell repertoires in COVID-19. Profiling relied on immunoSEQ multiplex PCR, and the TCRdb table lists in-frame clones only, not all of them. Here the sample spans about 170,000 clones, about 80% being singletons. Input material: peripheral blood. The receptors derive from a woman between 70 and 85 years old with acute or convalescent COVID-19.

Comment on this clone: A read error may produce the germline difference seen at one junction end. The chain recombines TRBV7-2 with TRBJ1-2; possibly TRBD1 for D (5 bases). The length of the CDR3 is 8 residues. CDR1 is SGHTA and CDR2 is FQGNSA in the germline V gene. Written as DNA, the CDR3 is TGCCCCCGGGGGGGCTACACCTTC. Residues: CPRGGYTF.

The chain carries TRBV3-1 (or the pseudogene TRBV3-2) and TRBJ2-7; 8 bases agree with TRBD2. The CDR3 runs 14 residues. Trimming removed 3 bases from V and 2 bases from J; junction bases left unmatched: 3. Germline V lookup: CDR1 LGHDT, CDR2 YNNKEL (reference sequence). DNA for the CDR3: TGTGCCAGCAGCCAGGGGCGGGGGGCCTACGAGCAGTACTTC. Protein product: CASSQGRGAYEQYF.

This clone was seen more than once but under ten times. The chain links TRBV4-1 to TRBJ2-1, with a weak D call TRBD1 (6 bases). Germline CDR1 is MGHRA and CDR2 is YSYEKL. The V end was cut by 4 bases, the J end by 6 bases, with 19 bases between. This CDR3 region has 16 residues. The CDR3 loop reads CASSPYGASRGNEQFF. CDR3 in DNA: TGCGCCAGCAGCCCCTATGGGGCGTCCAGGGGCAATGAGCAGTTCTTC.

This sequence joins TRBV28 and TRBJ1-1; D perhaps matches TRBD1 (5 bases). This CDR3 is 14 amino acids long. Germline CDR1 and CDR2: MDHEN and SYDVKM. The ends were cut back, 6 bases at V and 0 bases at J, with 11 bases in the middle. In DNA, the CDR3 is TGTGCCAGCAGAAGGGGAGGATTGAACACTGAAGCTTTCTTT. This codes for CASRRGGLNTEAFF.

The chain links TRBV24-1 to TRBJ2-1; 10 nucleotides align to TRBD2. Trimming took 3 bases from V and 3 from J; bases not matched to a gene: 4. Germline V CDR1 and CDR2: KGHDR, SFDVKD. CDR3 length: 16 residues. In DNA form, the CDR3 reads TGTGCCACCAGTGATCCTTCTAGCGGGGGCTACAATGAGCAGTTCTTC. This translates into CATSDPSSGGYNEQFF.

The count of this clone is one. The CDR3 DNA sequence: TGTGCCAGTGGGGGGACGAGCAATCAGCCCCAGCATTTT. Translation gives CASGGTSNQPQHF. This chain uses TRBV19 with TRBJ1-5, with a possible D match to TRBD1 (5 bases). CDR1 LNHDA and CDR2 SQIVND come from the germline V gene (reference sequence). The V end lost 8 bases, the J end lost 1 base, and 9 bases lay between the germline ends. This CDR3 spans 13 amino acids.

The chain links TRBV28 to TRBJ1-3, with 9 bases matching TRBD1. CDR1 MDHEN and CDR2 SYDVKM come from the germline V gene. The CDR3 totals 15 residues. V lost 7 bases, J lost 4 bases, and 8 bases stayed unmatched. The DNA for the CDR3 is TGTGCCAGCATAGCACAGGGGGCTTCAGGAAACACCATATATTTT. Amino acid sequence: CASIAQGASGNTIYF.

The V gene is TRBV27, the J gene TRBJ2-6, with a weak D call TRBD1 (6 bases). The V gene lost 6 bases and the J gene lost 2 bases, with 14 bases spanning the gap. The CDR3 is 16 residues long. Per germline, CDR1 MNHEY and CDR2 SMNVEV (reference sequence). CDR3: CASSSSPGAGANVLTF. CDR3 sequence (DNA): TGTGCCAGCAGCTCTTCCCCAGGGGCTGGGGCCAACGTCCTGACTTTC.

The J gene is TRBJ2-1, the V gene TRBV28; D perhaps matches TRBD2 (5 bases). CDR1 and CDR2 from the germline V gene are MDHEN and SYDVKM. The CDR3 spans 15 residues. Deletions cut 0 bases from V and 12 bases from J, with 18 bases between. CDR3 loop: CASSLWDSSFEGQFF. CDR3 nucleotide sequence: TGTGCCAGCAGTTTATGGGACTCTTCGTTTGAGGGGCAGTTCTTC.

The chain employs TRBV4-1 and TRBJ2-1, with 7 bases fitting TRBD1. The CDR3 sequence is 18 residues long. V was pared by 3 bases and J by 0 bases, with 11 bases of the junction left unmatched. CDR1 is MGHRA, CDR2 YSYEKL, per germline. CDR3 amino acids: CASSHAFSGGSSYNEQFF. Written as DNA, the CDR3 is TGCGCCAGCAGCCACGCGTTTTCAGGGGGAAGCTCCTACAATGAGCAGTTCTTC.

This chain joins TRBV24-1 and TRBJ2-6, with D hard to call. Germline V gene data show CDR1 as KGHDR and CDR2 as SFDVKD. The CDR3 sequence is 13 residues long. The V gene lost 9 bases and the J gene lost 0 bases, with 5 bases spanning the gap. The CDR3 loop reads CATASSGANVLTF. CDR3 sequence (DNA): TGTGCCACCGCCAGCTCTGGGGCCAACGTCCTGACTTTC.

This clone came up once. The chain carries TRBV11-2 and TRBJ1-3; D remains ambiguous. The germline V gene has CDR1 SGHAT and CDR2 FQNNGV. CDR3 length: 13 amino acids. Trimming removed 1 base at V and 3 bases at J, with 4 bases between. The CDR3 loop reads CASSLGLGNTIYF. The DNA for the CDR3 is TGTGCCAGCAGCTTAGGGCTTGGAAACACCATATATTTT.

This chain uses TRBV19 with TRBJ2-2; 7 bases agree with TRBD1. The CDR3 covers 17 residues. CDR1 is LNHDA and CDR2 is SQIVND in the germline V gene (reference sequence). The V gene end was trimmed by 1 base and the J gene end by 2 bases; junction bases not matched to a gene: 7. CDR3 nucleotide sequence: TGTGCCAGTAGTATAGGAAGGGGGCAGATAAACACCGGGGAGCTGTTTTTT. This encodes CASSIGRGQINTGELFF.

The chain has TRBV5-1 and TRBJ2-2; TRBD1 is a possible D gene (5 bases). CDR1 SGHRS and CDR2 YFSETQ come from the germline V gene. The CDR3 sequence is 17 residues long. Trimming removed 3 bases from V and 0 bases from J, with 15 bases in between. CDR3 nucleotide sequence: TGCGCCAGCAGCTGGGGCGGCGGCAGCACGAACACCGGGGAGCTGTTTTTT. This sequence encodes CASSWGGGSTNTGELFF.

The chain recombines TRBV9 with TRBJ2-3; 12 nucleotides align to TRBD2. J was trimmed by 4 bases and V by 3 bases; bases with no gene match: 6. Germline CDR1 and CDR2: SGDLS and YYNGEE. This CDR3 spans 16 amino acids. CDR3: CASSARLAGASDTQYF. The DNA of the CDR3 is TGTGCCAGCAGCGCCAGACTAGCGGGAGCGTCAGATACGCAGTATTTT.

The chain uses TRBV27 and TRBJ2-2; tentatively, D is TRBD2 (6 bases). The V gene's germline CDR1 is MNHEY and CDR2 SMNVEV (reference sequence). This CDR3 region has 13 residues. V lost 9 bases and J 6 bases, leaving 14 bases between the germline ends. The CDR3 loop is CASSLRRAGELFF. The DNA of the CDR3 is TGTGCCAGTTCACTTAGGAGGGCCGGGGAGCTGTTTTTT.

The chain couples TRBV5-1 to TRBJ1-2; D is undetermined. CDR3 length: 14 amino acids. Per germline, CDR1 SGHRS and CDR2 YFSETQ. V gave up 3 bases and J gave up 7 bases, with 16 bases separating them. This CDR3 reads CASSSQGSGGGYTF. The DNA for the CDR3 is TGCGCCAGCAGCTCCCAAGGGTCAGGAGGTGGCTACACCTTC.

J is TRBJ2-5 and V is TRBV6-2 or TRBV6-3; 16 bases agree with TRBD2. Germline V lookup: CDR1 MNHEY, CDR2 SVGEGT. CDR3 length: 18 residues. The V gene end was trimmed by 2 bases and the J gene end by 5 bases; junction bases not matched to a gene: 8. CDR3 region: CASSYGRGLAGGPETQYF. The CDR3 bases are TGTGCCAGCAGTTACGGCCGGGGACTAGCGGGGGGGCCGGAGACCCAGTACTTC.

The chain links TRBV4-3 to TRBJ2-1; 7 bases fit TRBD1. Germline trimming cut 2 bases from V and 6 bases from J; bases unmatched to any gene: 7. This CDR3 has 15 residues. Per the germline V gene, CDR1 is LGHNA and CDR2 is YSLEER. The CDR3 loop reads CASSQTPTGSNEQFF. CDR3 nucleotides: TGCGCCAGCAGCCAAACCCCGACAGGGTCCAATGAGCAGTTCTTC.

This CDR3 is CATSSGGRDADTQYF. In DNA, the CDR3 is TGTGCCACCAGTTCTGGCGGGAGGGATGCAGATACGCAGTATTTT. This chain joins TRBV24-1 and TRBJ2-3; 9 positions match TRBD2. Trimming cost V 6 bases and J 4 bases; bases outside gene matches: 7. Germline-derived CDR1 and CDR2 are KGHDR and SFDVKD. The CDR3 has 15 residues.

V and J are TRBV6-5 and TRBJ1-4; possibly TRBD1 for D (6 bases). Germline assignment: CDR1 MNHEY and CDR2 SVGAGI. This CDR3 has 16 amino acids. With 2 bases removed from V and 5 bases from J, the gap between germline ends came to 15 bases. The CDR3 loop is CASSYATGTVNEKLFF. In DNA form, the CDR3 reads TGTGCCAGCAGTTACGCTACAGGGACCGTGAATGAAAAACTGTTTTTT.

The chain has TRBV7-6 and TRBJ2-1, with TRBD2 matching over 10 bases. The length of the CDR3 is 16 residues. CDR1 is SGHVS, CDR2 FNYEAQ, per germline. The V segment lost 3 bases and the J segment 8 bases; nucleotides outside the gene matches: 10. The DNA for the CDR3 is TGTGCCAGCAGCTTTCAGGTAGCGGGGGGAGGAGATGAGCAGTTCTTC. It codes for CASSFQVAGGGDEQFF. Full variable domain (missing parts from reference TRBV7-6 and TRBJ2-1): GAGVSQSPRYKVTKRGQDVALRCDPISGHVSLYWYRQALGQGPEFLTYFNYEAQQDKSGLPNDRFSAERPEGSISTLTIQRTEQRDSAMYRCASSFQVAGGGDEQFFGPGTRLTVL.

This clone occurred once. This chain joins TRBV10-3 and TRBJ1-3, with no clear D. In germline, CDR1 is ENHRY, CDR2 SYGVKD. This CDR3 is built from 13 residues. The V end lost 4 bases, the J end lost 4 bases, and 8 bases lay between the germline ends. Here the CDR3 reads CAISGGGGNTIYF. The DNA of the CDR3 is TGTGCCATCAGTGGAGGAGGAGGAAACACCATATATTTT.

The chain is built from TRBV7-2 and TRBJ2-5; 7 nucleotides agree with TRBD2. The J segment lost 1 base and the V segment lost 0 bases, leaving 2 bases of the junction unmatched. The CDR3 spans 15 residues. Germline V gene lookup returns CDR1 SGHTA and CDR2 FQGNSA. Here the CDR3 DNA reads TGTGCCAGCAGCTTAGCGAGGACTAGCCAAGAGACCCAGTACTTC. Translating gives CASSLARTSQETQYF. The whole variable domain, filled in from reference TRBV7-2 and TRBJ2-5, reads GAGVSQSPSNKVTEKGKDVELRCDPISGHTALYWYRQSLGQGLEFLIYFQGNSAPDKSGLPSDRFSAERTGGSVSTLTIQRTQQEDSAVYLCASSLARTSQETQYFGPGTRLLVL.

As concerns this clone: This CDR3 is also generated by other DNA sequences in the sample. The rearrangement uses TRBV5-4 and TRBJ1-1; 7 positions agree with TRBD1. The CDR3 consists of 14 residues. V dropped 2 bases and J dropped 2; count of bases not matched to a gene: 3. Germline lookup yields CDR1 SGHNT and CDR2 YYREEE (reference sequence). The CDR3 DNA is TGTGCCAGCAGCTTACAGGGGTCTAACACTGAAGCTTTCTTT. This codes for CASSLQGSNTEAFF. The variable domain in full, completed from reference TRBV5-4 and TRBJ1-1, reads ETGVTQSPTHLIKTRGQQVTLRCSSQSGHNTVSWYQQALGQGPQFIFQYYREEENGRGNFPPRFSGLQFPNYSSELNVNALELDDSALYLCASSLQGSNTEAFFGQGTRLTVV.